This T cell receptor (beta chain) was sequenced during a study of blood T cells in healthy people across ages. Combining a sample-barcoded 5' primer with a J-beta primer mix, a second PCR ran for about 6 to 12 cycles. TCRdb independently ran MiXCR on the 5' RACE reads; one entry per CDR3 protein. The sample contains hundreds of thousands of distinct CDR3 sequences, roughly 25% of which appear only once. Total RNA, at least 6 micrograms per sample, came from PBMCs. CDR1 and CDR2 (germline): SGHRS, YFSETQ. The CDR3 loop spans 17 amino acids. The ends lost 0 bases at V and 1 base at J; junction bases unmatched: 5. A further study also used this sample, focusing on T cells of mothers and their children. From that paper: At a sensitivity of approximately 100 clones per million clonotypes, no persistent microchimeric T cell clones appeared.

Material for sequencing was blood. The receptor was derived from a boy between 10 and 17 years old in good health. The chain couples TRBV5-1 to TRBJ2-4; 9 bases agree with TRBD2. The CDR3 DNA sequence: TGCGCCAGCAGCTTGGCCGCGAGCGGGGGGGCCAAAAACATTCAGTACTTC. Translating it yields CASSLAASGGAKNIQYF.